This T cell receptor (beta chain) appears in the sequencing data of a study of shared clonotypes between healthy human individuals. V was clipped by 2 bases and J by 3 bases, with 10 bases between them. CDR1 is GTSNPN and CDR2 is SVGIG in the germline V gene (reference sequence). The CDR3 extends over 14 amino acids. The test was conducted at deep level. Using immunoSEQ multiplex PCR, the repertoire was profiled, and TCRdb retains in-frame clones only, with some absent. The sample yields hundreds of thousands of clones, around 73% seen once. This clone came up once. The study drew all its donors from Caucasian adults living in Nashville, Tennessee.

Sequencing used memory CD4+ T cells sorted from blood. As to subset: CD45RA-negative fraction. The chain employs TRBV30 and TRBJ1-4; D unresolved. The receptor comes from a woman in her twenties or thirties in good health. Here the CDR3 DNA reads TGTGCCTGGAGTCGAAAGGGTGCTAATGAAAAACTGTTTTTT. Translation gives CAWSRKGANEKLFF.